This TCR beta chain was obtained from a study of T-cell memory formation after mild COVID-19. Whole-study results and caveats: Researchers could not confirm that second-wave clones peaking on day 37 targeted SARS-CoV-2.

TCRdb re-analysed the 5' RACE reads in MiXCR, keeping a single row per CDR3 protein. Counted here are around 310,000 distinct CDR3 sequences, less than 25% occurring once; the ten biggest clones make up around 23%. This clonotype has more than one count but fewer than ten. Antigen unknown. V lost 3 bases to trimming and J lost 3 bases, with 11 bases between them. This CDR3 region has 14 residues. CDR1 and CDR2 from the germline V gene are SGHTA and FQGNSA. This chain links TRBV7-2 with TRBJ1-1; maybe TRBD1 (6 bases). Sequences were obtained from PBMCs or a T cell subset sorted from them (not recorded which). The clonotype was recovered from a young man who had mild COVID-19 (a few samples of this study predate the infection). Cell type and time point are not known. CDR3 sequence (DNA): TGTGCCAGCAGCTTCCAGGGGCCGGACACTGAAGCTTTCTTT. Translating it yields CASSFQGPDTEAFF.